These 16 T cell receptor beta chains originate from one sample sequenced in a study of T cell responses to AZD1222 COVID-19 vaccine. TCRdb's table, derived via immunoSEQ multiplex PCR, lists solely in-frame clones and lacks some. The sample yields tens of thousands of clones, about 88% seen once. The source material was peripheral blood, sampled 28 days after the second AZD1222 dose. These receptors were taken from an adult who received the AZD1222 COVID-19 vaccine.

The J gene is TRBJ2-3, the V gene TRBV6-5; the D call may be TRBD1 or TRBD2 (5 bases each). Germline V gene lookup returns CDR1 MNHEY and CDR2 SVGAGI. V was clipped by 7 bases and J by 9 bases, with 20 bases between them. The CDR3 sequence is 14 residues long. CDR3 bases: TGTGCCAGCACCCGGGACCCCGCCTCTGGCACGCAGTATTTT. Translation gives CASTRDPASGTQYF.

The chain carries TRBV30 and TRBJ1-1; D is unclear. CDR3 length equals 12 residues. Trimming took 2 bases from V and 4 from J, leaving 8 bases between them. CDR1 GTSNPN and CDR2 SVGIG come from the germline V gene (reference sequence). CDR3: CAWSSGFTEAFF. In DNA form, the CDR3 reads TGTGCCTGGAGTTCCGGGTTCACTGAAGCTTTCTTT.

V gene TRBV30 combines with J gene TRBJ2-4; D not certain. Germline lookup yields CDR1 GTSNPN and CDR2 SVGIG (reference sequence). V dropped 4 bases and J dropped 0 bases, with 4 bases sitting between them. The CDR3 totals 12 residues. In DNA, the CDR3 is TGTGCCTGGAACCTAGCCAAAAACATTCAGTACTTC. As protein: CAWNLAKNIQYF.

The chain has TRBV3-1 (or the pseudogene TRBV3-2) and TRBJ1-2; D not resolved. CDR1 and CDR2 (germline): LGHDT, YNNKEL (reference sequence). The CDR3 totals 15 residues. V lost 5 bases, J lost 5 bases, and 18 bases lay in between. The CDR3 region is CASSAHEVVGYGYTF. The CDR3 nucleotides read TGTGCCAGCAGCGCTCATGAGGTGGTTGGGTATGGCTACACCTTC.

The chain couples TRBV3-1 (or the pseudogene TRBV3-2) to TRBJ2-7; D perhaps matches TRBD2 (7 bases). The CDR3 loop spans 16 amino acids. The germline CDR1 and CDR2 sequences are LGHDT and YNNKEL (reference sequence). V lost 4 bases and J lost 2, with 18 bases in between. Here the CDR3 reads CASSLGGANSPYEQYF. CDR3 in DNA: TGTGCCAGCAGCCTAGGGGGGGCAAATTCACCCTACGAGCAGTACTTC.

The chain recombines TRBV27 with TRBJ2-7, with 13 bases identical to TRBD2. CDR3 length equals 15 residues. The junction had 7 bases not matched to a gene; V was cut back by 6 bases and J by 5 bases. Germline V gene lookup returns CDR1 MNHEY and CDR2 SMNVEV (reference sequence). The CDR3 here is CASRPTSGRANEQYF. In DNA, the CDR3 is TGTGCCAGCAGACCCACTAGCGGGAGGGCCAACGAGCAGTACTTC.

The chain joins TRBV28 to TRBJ2-1, with no clear D. The CDR3 is made up of 15 amino acids. The germline V and J ends were trimmed by 3 bases and 0 bases, with 9 bases remaining between them. Germline V CDR1 and CDR2: MDHEN, SYDVKM. CDR3 residues: CASSFASSSYNEQFF. The CDR3 DNA is TGTGCCAGCAGTTTCGCCTCAAGCTCCTACAATGAGCAGTTCTTC.

The genes are TRBV5-1 and TRBJ2-5; 9 bases match TRBD2. Losses at the gene ends were 3 bases for V and 6 bases for J; bases not matched to a gene: 6. CDR3 length equals 14 residues. Germline lookup yields CDR1 SGHRS and CDR2 YFSETQ. The CDR3 sequence is CASSSSSGIKTQYF. CDR3 DNA sequence: TGCGCCAGCAGCTCCTCTAGCGGGATAAAGACCCAGTACTTC.

On this clone: The sample carries other DNA sequences with the same CDR3. The rearrangement joins TRBV5-1 to TRBJ2-2; TRBD1 might be the D (6 bases). CDR3 length equals 13 residues. CDR1 is SGHRS and CDR2 is YFSETQ in the germline V gene. The V end was cut by 2 bases, the J end by 4 bases, with 6 bases between. CDR3 DNA sequence: TGCGCCAGCAGCTTAGGGGGCACCGGGGAGCTGTTTTTT. Its translation: CASSLGGTGELFF.

V is TRBV24-1 and J is TRBJ1-5, with a tentative D call TRBD1 (5 bases). The CDR3 totals 14 residues. Trimming removed 9 bases at V and 3 bases at J, with 14 bases between. In germline, CDR1 is KGHDR, CDR2 SFDVKD. The CDR3 DNA is TGTGCCACCGCGGGGCGGGGTATCAATCAGCCCCAGCATTTT. The encoded protein is CATAGRGINQPQHF.

The chain recombines TRBV19 with TRBJ1-2; D is undetermined. Germline V gene lookup returns CDR1 LNHDA and CDR2 SQIVND (reference sequence). This CDR3 has 11 amino acids. V was shortened by 3 bases and J by 13 bases, with 12 bases between the two germline ends. This CDR3 reads CASSIGRVGTF. DNA of the CDR3: TGTGCCAGTAGTATCGGGCGTGTGGGCACCTTC.

The chain employs TRBV24-1 and TRBJ2-3; perhaps TRBD1 as D (6 bases). Trimming shortened V by 3 bases and J by 14 bases, and 14 bases separated the two germline ends. CDR3 length: 12 amino acids. Germline lookup yields CDR1 KGHDR and CDR2 SFDVKD. The CDR3 spells CATSDPGTRGYF. For the CDR3, the DNA is TGTGCCACCAGTGATCCCGGGACCAGGGGGTATTTT.

This sequence joins TRBV21-1 and TRBJ2-1; whether TRBD2, the table's D call, matches the DNA was not checked. TRBV21-1 represents a pseudogene. This CDR3 comprises 18 residues. This CDR3 is CASSSGLAGGPAYNEQFF. CDR3 coding DNA: TGTGCCAGCAGCTCGGGACTAGCGGGGGGGCCTGCCTACAATGAGCAGTTCTTC.

This rearrangement joins TRBV27 to TRBJ1-6; D gene unclear. The CDR3 is 17 residues long. Germline V gives CDR1 MNHEY, CDR2 SMNVEV (reference sequence). V lost 8 bases to trimming and J lost 2 bases, with 19 bases between them. The CDR3 loop reads CASYSRSVKTYNSPLHF. The CDR3 DNA reads TGTGCCAGCTACTCCAGGAGTGTAAAGACCTATAATTCACCCCTCCACTTT.

The J gene is TRBJ2-1, the V gene TRBV5-1, with D maybe TRBD2 (6 bases). CDR1 SGHRS and CDR2 YFSETQ come from the germline V gene. The V end lost 0 bases, the J end lost 1 base, and 11 bases lay between the germline ends. This CDR3 is built from 16 residues. The CDR3, as DNA: TGCGCCAGCAGCTTGGGGGGAGGCTTATCCTACAATGAGCAGTTCTTC. It codes for CASSLGGGLSYNEQFF. The whole variable domain, filled in from reference TRBV5-1 and TRBJ2-1, reads KAGVTQTPRYLIKTRGQQVTLSCSPISGHRSVSWYQQTPGQGLQFLFEYFSETQRNKGNFPGRFSGRQFSNSRSEMNVSTLELGDSALYLCASSLGGGLSYNEQFFGPGTRLTVL.

The chain employs TRBV29-1 and TRBJ1-4; TRBD1 agrees at 10 bases. This CDR3 comprises 14 residues. V shed 2 bases and J 7 bases; nucleotides not matched to a gene: 4. Germline CDR1 is SQVTM and CDR2 is ANQGSEA. CDR3 nucleotides: TGCAGCGTTGAAAAGGACAGGGGGTCTGAAAAACTGTTTTTT. Translating gives CSVEKDRGSEKLFF.